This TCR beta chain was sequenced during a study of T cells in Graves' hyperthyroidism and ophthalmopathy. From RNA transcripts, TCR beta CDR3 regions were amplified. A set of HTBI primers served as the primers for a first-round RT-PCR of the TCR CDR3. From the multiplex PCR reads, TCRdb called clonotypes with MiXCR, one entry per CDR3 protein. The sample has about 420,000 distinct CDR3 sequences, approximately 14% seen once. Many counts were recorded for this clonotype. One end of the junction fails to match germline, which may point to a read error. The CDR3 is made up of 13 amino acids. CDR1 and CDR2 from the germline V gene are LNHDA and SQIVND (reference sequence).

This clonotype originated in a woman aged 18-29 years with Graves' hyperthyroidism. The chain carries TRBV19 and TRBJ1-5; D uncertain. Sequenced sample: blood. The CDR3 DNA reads TGTGCCAGTGGTATTCCGGTGAATCAGCCCCAGCATTTT. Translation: CASGIPVNQPQHF.